One sample yielded the 6 T cell receptor beta chains listed below, sequenced in a study of T cell responses to AZD1222 COVID-19 vaccine (dated by TCRdb to the early 2020s). Reading the label with the study, this specimen's time point is: baseline before first vaccination. Receptor libraries were prepared by the immunoSEQ multiplex PCR assay. TCRdb's version of the immuneACCESS table is confined to in-frame rearrangements and falls short of the full clone set. An unresolved V gene accounts for under half of the shortfall where checked; the remainder is of unknown origin. This sample gives about 130,000 clones in total; around 90% of them show up just once. More than 3.5% of the sample lies in the top ten. This material consisted of peripheral blood, taken on day 0 of AZD1222 vaccination. These receptor sequences come from an adult in good health.

The chain uses TRBV5-1 and TRBJ2-7; D could derive from TRBD1 or TRBD2 (5 bases each). Germline V gene sequence: CDR1 SGHRS, CDR2 YFSETQ. Trimming took off 5 bases at V and 7 bases at J, with 22 bases between the two ends. CDR3 size: 15 residues. The CDR3 DNA is TGCGCCAGCAGAAACCCGGGACCGAATGCTGGGGAGCAGTACTTC. Protein: CASRNPGPNAGEQYF. Using reference TRBV5-1 and TRBJ2-7 for the parts outside the CDR3, the full variable domain is KAGVTQTPRYLIKTRGQQVTLSCSPISGHRSVSWYQQTPGQGLQFLFEYFSETQRNKGNFPGRFSGRQFSNSRSEMNVSTLELGDSALYLCASRNPGPNAGEQYFGPGTRLTVT.

This chain links TRBV9 with TRBJ1-2; TRBD1 might be the D (6 bases). Deletions cut 3 bases from V and 6 bases from J, with 15 bases between. CDR1 and CDR2 from the germline V gene are SGDLS and YYNGEE. This CDR3 is built from 14 residues. CDR3 sequence (DNA): TGTGCCAGCAGCGCCCTAAGGACAGCTAATGGCTACACCTTC. Residues: CASSALRTANGYTF.

The chain links TRBV10-3 to TRBJ2-1, with 10 bases that match TRBD2. V gave up 5 bases and J gave up 6 bases; unmatched junction bases: 4. There are 14 residues in the CDR3. Germline V gene lookup returns CDR1 ENHRY and CDR2 SYGVKD. The CDR3 reads CAISTSGVSNEQFF. The CDR3 DNA follows: TGTGCCATCAGTACTAGCGGGGTGAGCAATGAGCAGTTCTTC.

The chain joins TRBV2 to TRBJ2-7, with TRBD2 identical over 11 bases. The CDR3 length is 16 residues. Germline CDR1 reads SNHLY; CDR2 reads FYNNEI. Trimming took 6 bases from V and 5 from J; bases not matched to a gene: 12. The CDR3 DNA is TGTGCCAGCAGGTATCCTAGCGGGAGGACCGAGGACGAGCAGTACTTC. It yields the protein CASRYPSGRTEDEQYF.

The rearrangement uses TRBV10-3 and TRBJ1-1, with 10 bases matching TRBD1. Per the germline V gene, CDR1 is ENHRY and CDR2 is SYGVKD. CDR3 length: 15 residues. Germline trimming cut 4 bases from V and 0 bases from J; bases unmatched to any gene: 2. Here the CDR3 DNA reads TGTGCCATCAGTGTGGACAGGGGGATGAACACTGAAGCTTTCTTT. Translated: CAISVDRGMNTEAFF.

V gene TRBV19 combines with J gene TRBJ1-2; D may be TRBD1 (6 bases). The V end was cut by 2 bases, the J end by 6 bases, with 19 bases between. Germline V lookup: CDR1 LNHDA, CDR2 SQIVND (reference sequence). This CDR3 has 16 amino acids. The CDR3 coding sequence is TGTGCCAGTAGTATACTCCCTGACAGGTCGACCCATGGCTACACCTTC. This translates into CASSILPDRSTHGYTF.